The 3 T cell receptor beta chains listed next were all sequenced from one sample in a study of shared T cell receptors in the human thymus (dated by TCRdb to the early 2020s). Libraries were built with the immunoSEQ multiplex PCR assay. As stored in TCRdb, this immuneACCESS dataset retains in-frame rearrangements with V and J assigned. A fraction of the clones does not appear; measured against another copy, unresolved V genes explain less than half of the discrepancy, and the remainder lacks a known reason. The sample yields some 720,000 clones; approximately 88% were counted once. Clones ranked in the top ten supply 0.0095% to 0.013% of the sample. These data were also reused for a study on human thymus T cells.

Sequencing used thymocytes. Receptors originate from a boy younger than two with a congenital heart defect. Donor details come from another sample of the same person, matched by shared clones.

This rearrangement joins TRBV4-2 to TRBJ1-1; D gene unclear. The germline V gene encodes CDR1 LGHNA and CDR2 YNFKEQ. This CDR3 contains 14 residues. V was shortened by 5 bases and J by 3 bases, with 13 bases between the two germline ends. CDR3 nucleotide sequence: TGTGCCAGCAGCATTGGACCGGAGGACACTGAAGCTTTCTTT. Its protein is CASSIGPEDTEAFF.

The V gene is TRBV11-2, the J gene TRBJ2-4; 10 bases map to TRBD2. The CDR3 sequence is 19 residues long. Germline values: CDR1 SGHAT, CDR2 FQNNGV. Losses at the gene ends were 0 bases for V and 2 bases for J; bases not matched to a gene: 10. For the CDR3, the DNA is TGTGCCAGCAGCTTAGATCCCGGACTAGCGGTGGAGTCCAAAAACATTCAGTACTTC. This gives the protein CASSLDPGLAVESKNIQYF. The full variable domain, its missing parts supplied by reference TRBV11-2 and TRBJ2-4, is EAGVAQSPRYKIIEKRQSVAFWCNPISGHATLYWYQQILGQGPKLLIQFQNNGVVDDSQLPKDRFSAERLKGVDSTLKIQPAKLEDSAVYLCASSLDPGLAVESKNIQYFGAGTRLSVL.

The chain joins TRBV6-5 to TRBJ1-2; D is ambiguous. Between the trimmed V and J ends, which lost 7 bases and 0 bases, there was a span of 9 bases. This CDR3 is built from 13 residues. Germline lookup yields CDR1 MNHEY and CDR2 SVGAGI. CDR3 in amino acids: CASTPGSNYGYTF. Here the CDR3 DNA reads TGTGCCAGCACTCCAGGATCTAACTATGGCTACACCTTC.